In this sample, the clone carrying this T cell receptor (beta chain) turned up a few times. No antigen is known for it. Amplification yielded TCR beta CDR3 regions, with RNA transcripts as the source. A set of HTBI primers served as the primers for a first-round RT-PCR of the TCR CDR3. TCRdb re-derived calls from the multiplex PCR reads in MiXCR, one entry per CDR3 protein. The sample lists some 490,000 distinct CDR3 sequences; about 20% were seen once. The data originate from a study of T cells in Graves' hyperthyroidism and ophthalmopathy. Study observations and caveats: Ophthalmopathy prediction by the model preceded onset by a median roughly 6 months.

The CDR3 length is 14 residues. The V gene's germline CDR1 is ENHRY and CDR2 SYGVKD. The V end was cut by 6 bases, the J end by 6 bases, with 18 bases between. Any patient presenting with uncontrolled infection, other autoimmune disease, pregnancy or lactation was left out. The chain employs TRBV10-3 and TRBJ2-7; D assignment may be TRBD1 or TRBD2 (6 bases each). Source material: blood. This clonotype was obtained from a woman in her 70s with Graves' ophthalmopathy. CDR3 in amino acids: CAISETRGAGEQYF. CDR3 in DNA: TGTGCCATCAGCGAAACAAGGGGGGCGGGCGAGCAGTACTTC.